The clone carrying this T cell receptor beta chain was observed at least ten times. Its target is unknown. The data stem from a study of T cell repertoires in cytomegalovirus infection. At the level of the study: Matching HLA type, along with CMV infection, was indicated by public TCR beta signatures.

TCRdb itself ran the reads through MiXCR, one entry per CDR3 protein. The sample holds 200,000 to 300,000 distinct CDR3 sequences, approximately 13% seen once. This CDR3 has 16 residues. V was trimmed by 2 bases and J by 2 bases, leaving 13 bases between them. Germline-derived CDR1 and CDR2 are SEHNR and FQNEAQ (reference sequence). General study points: Cumulated frequencies of public TCR beta families served to identify carriers of CMV plus the relevant HLA. HLA-C-restricted CMV clonotypes gave the most frequent clonotype in two of eight donors.

Sequences were obtained from PBMCs. This sequence joins TRBV7-9 and TRBJ1-3; D remains unclear. The origin of this receptor is a human donor in good health (CMV status not recorded). Some clones in this sample may be carry-over from other donors' samples. The CDR3, as DNA: TGTGCCAGCAGCTTAAATCCCTTGGGAGCTGGAAACACCATATATTTT. This sequence encodes CASSLNPLGAGNTIYF.